This T cell receptor (beta chain) was sequenced for a study of PD-1 blockade in classical Hodgkin lymphoma (dated by TCRdb to 2020 to 2022). About the study as a whole: Nivolumab dosing was 3 mg/kg intravenously every 2 weeks, continuing until either disease progression or unacceptable toxicity. The study used CyTOF and TCR beta sequencing to define a peripheral blood immune signature of response to PD-1 blockade in classical Hodgkin lymphoma.

The Qiagen DNeasy kit was used to extract genomic DNA from unsorted PBMCs and from the negatively selected CD4+ and CD8+ fractions. TCR beta CDR3 regions were amplified by immunoSEQ multiplex PCR using primers annealing to V and J segments. Amplification bias was minimized using a synthetic immune receptor repertoire, and residual bias was removed computationally after sequencing. As for the original processing: Custom Python scripts were used to quantify repertoire diversity as the Shannon entropy index. Unsorted, CD4+ and CD8+ repertoires were analyzed separately, except in combined analyses where CD4+ and CD8+ sequences were merged in silico. A clone counted as expanded when the clone's frequency after treatment rose at least 2-fold relative to C1D1, and clones undetected at baseline were given a pseudocount of 0.5. Clones with 0 or 1 copy at C1D1 were defined as singleton clones, while clones with 2 or more copies were defined as non-singleton clones. By matching protein sequences in sorted samples from the same patient, clones expanded in unsorted samples were annotated as CD4+, CD8+ or unknown. Wilcoxon tests on paired samples were used to test diversity changes from C1D1 to C4D1. Entries here come from immuneACCESS through TCRdb and include only in-frame sequences with V and J called. Some clones fail to appear in such tables; in the studies checked, an unresolved V gene covers under half of the shortfall, and the cause of the remainder is unknown. V, J and clone size reflect that table, while D and trimming were determined from the DNA. For this sample the table gives 35,000 to 45,000 clones, of which 85% to 90% were detected only once. Jointly, the top ten make up approximately 7.5% of the sample.

The time point label here, explained by the study, means: cycle 2 day 1 (C2D1) of nivolumab. Every trial patient had relapsed following autologous stem cell transplantation, and prior brentuximab vedotin exposure was what differed among cohorts A, B and C. The trial cohort was composed of 56 patients with relapsed/refractory classical Hodgkin lymphoma, for whom complete response, partial response or progressive disease was recorded as best overall response. In the multi-cohort phase II CheckMate 205 trial, trial patients received single-agent nivolumab. An independent review committee assessed best overall response using the 2007 International Working Group response criteria. PBMCs from the trial were collected at three points: immediately before nivolumab initiation (C1D1), and during therapy at cycle 2 day 1 and cycle 4 day 1. Peripheral blood was collected in 8 mL Vacutainer Cell Preparation Tubes, from which PBMCs were isolated by centrifugation and then cryopreserved.

Cut back by 0 bases and 6 bases, the V and J ends lie 13 bases apart. Inclusive of the bounding cysteine and phenylalanine, the CDR3 is 15 residues long. This entry keeps only the CDR3 DNA: 45 bases, framed from base 1. As encoded in the germline V gene, CDR1 is MGHRA while CDR2 is YSYEKL. About this clone itself: The specificity of this receptor is unknown. Base qualities are missing; no much larger clone stands one base away.

General study outcomes and caveats: Newly diagnosed patients were reported to have lower baseline TCR diversity than healthy donors, and relapsed/refractory patients were reported to have lower baseline TCR diversity still. The study was restricted to a single clinical trial cohort, and the causes of repertoire differences, possibly disease activity or prior therapy, were left undefined. CD4+ but not CD8+ TCR diversity rose significantly by C4D1 (p=0.0027 vs p=0.16), most apparent in complete responders (p=0.02). Trial patients achieving complete response had baseline diversity similar to newly diagnosed patients, whereas partial responders and progressors had significantly lower diversity. Lower diversity was observed in patients in whom nivolumab was started less than 1 year after ASCT, and these patients were excluded from later analyses so that confounding by immune reconstitution would be avoided.

The sequence was obtained from a human donor with classical Hodgkin lymphoma. The sequence links TRBV4-1 to TRBJ2-3; possibly the D gene is TRBD1, per 7 matching bases. Sequencing used peripheral blood mononuclear cells (PBMCs), obtained before the second cycle of nivolumab. The DNA sequence is as follows: TGCGCCAGCAGCCAAGAGGAGGGGGCTACGGATACGCAGTATTTT. This gives the protein CASSQEEGATDTQYF.